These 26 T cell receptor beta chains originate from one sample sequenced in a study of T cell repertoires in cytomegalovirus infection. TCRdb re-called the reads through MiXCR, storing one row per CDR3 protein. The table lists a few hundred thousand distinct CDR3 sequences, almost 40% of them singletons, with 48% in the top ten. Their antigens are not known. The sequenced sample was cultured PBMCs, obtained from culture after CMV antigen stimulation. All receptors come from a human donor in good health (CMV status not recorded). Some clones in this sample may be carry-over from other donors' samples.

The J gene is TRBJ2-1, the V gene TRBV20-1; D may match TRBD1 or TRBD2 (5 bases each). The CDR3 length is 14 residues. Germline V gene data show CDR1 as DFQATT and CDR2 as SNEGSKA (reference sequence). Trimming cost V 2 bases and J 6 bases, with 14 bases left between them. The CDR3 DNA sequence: TGCAGTGCTAGACCAGCGAGGGGAGCCAATGAGCAGTTCTTC. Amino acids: CSARPARGANEQFF.

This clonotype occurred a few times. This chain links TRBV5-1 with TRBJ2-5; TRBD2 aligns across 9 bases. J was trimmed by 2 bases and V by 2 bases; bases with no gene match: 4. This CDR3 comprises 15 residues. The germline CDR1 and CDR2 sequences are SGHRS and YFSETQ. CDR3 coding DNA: TGCGCCAGCAGCTTTCCGACTAGCGGTCAAGAGACCCAGTACTTC. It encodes CASSFPTSGQETQYF.

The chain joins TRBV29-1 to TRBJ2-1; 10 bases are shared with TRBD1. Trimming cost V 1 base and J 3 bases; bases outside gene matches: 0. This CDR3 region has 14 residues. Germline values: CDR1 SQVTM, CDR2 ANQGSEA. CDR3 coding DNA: TGCAGCGTTGAAGGGGACAGGGGCTACAATGAGCAGTTCTTC. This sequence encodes CSVEGDRGYNEQFF.

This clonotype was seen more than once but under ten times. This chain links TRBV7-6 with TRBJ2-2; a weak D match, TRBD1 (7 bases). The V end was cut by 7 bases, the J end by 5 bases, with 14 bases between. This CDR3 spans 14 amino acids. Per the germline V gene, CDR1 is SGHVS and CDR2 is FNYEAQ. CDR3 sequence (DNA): TGTGCCAGCAACTCAGGGGGGTCGACCGGGGAGCTGTTTTTT. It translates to CASNSGGSTGELFF.

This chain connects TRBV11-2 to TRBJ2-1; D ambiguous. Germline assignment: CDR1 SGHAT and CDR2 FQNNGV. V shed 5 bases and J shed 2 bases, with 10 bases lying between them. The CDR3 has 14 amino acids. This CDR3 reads CASSPLVAYNEQFF. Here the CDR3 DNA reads TGTGCCAGCAGCCCGCTGGTGGCCTACAATGAGCAGTTCTTC.

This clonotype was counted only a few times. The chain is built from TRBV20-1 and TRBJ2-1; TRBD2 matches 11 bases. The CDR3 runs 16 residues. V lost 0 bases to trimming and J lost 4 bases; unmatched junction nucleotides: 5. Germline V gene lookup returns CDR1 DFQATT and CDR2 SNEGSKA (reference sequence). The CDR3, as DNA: TGCAGTGCTAGAGATAGGCTAGCGGGGGGATACAATGAGCAGTTCTTC. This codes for CSARDRLAGGYNEQFF.

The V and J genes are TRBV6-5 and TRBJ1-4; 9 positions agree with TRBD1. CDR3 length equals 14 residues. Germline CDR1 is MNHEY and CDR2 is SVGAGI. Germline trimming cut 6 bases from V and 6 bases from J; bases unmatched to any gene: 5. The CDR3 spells CASSRDRDDEKLFF. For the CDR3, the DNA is TGTGCCAGCAGCCGGGACAGGGATGATGAAAAACTGTTTTTT.

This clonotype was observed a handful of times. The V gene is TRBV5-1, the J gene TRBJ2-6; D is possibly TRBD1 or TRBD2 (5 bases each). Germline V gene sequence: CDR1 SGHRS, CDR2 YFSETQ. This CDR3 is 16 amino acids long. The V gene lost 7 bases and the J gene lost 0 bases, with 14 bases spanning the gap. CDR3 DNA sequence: TGCGCCAGCGGTTGGGGGTACACCTCTGGGGCCAACGTCCTGACTTTC. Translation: CASGWGYTSGANVLTF.

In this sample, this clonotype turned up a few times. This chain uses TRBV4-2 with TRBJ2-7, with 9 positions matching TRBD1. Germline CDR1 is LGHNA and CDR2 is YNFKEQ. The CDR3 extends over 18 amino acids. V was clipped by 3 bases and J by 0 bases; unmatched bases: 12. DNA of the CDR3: TGTGCCAGCAGCCAGGGGTCGAGGGGACAGGGCGGCTCCTACGAGCAGTACTTC. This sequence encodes CASSQGSRGQGGSYEQYF.

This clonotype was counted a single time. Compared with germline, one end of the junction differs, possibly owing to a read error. The CDR3 region has the DNA TGTGCCAGCTCACCCCTTCGGGGACAGGGGGCGTACAGTGAGCAGTTCTTC. As protein: CASSPLRGQGAYSEQFF. The V and J genes are TRBV18 and TRBJ2-1; TRBD1 aligns across 12 bases. The germline V gene has CDR1 KGHSH and CDR2 LQKENI. CDR3 length: 17 amino acids.

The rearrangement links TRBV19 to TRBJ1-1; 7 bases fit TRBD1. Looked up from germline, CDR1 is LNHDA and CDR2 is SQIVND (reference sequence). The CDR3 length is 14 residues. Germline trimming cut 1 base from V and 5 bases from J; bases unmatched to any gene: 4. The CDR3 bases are TGTGCCAGTAGTATAGGACAGGGAGTGACTGAAGCTTTCTTT. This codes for CASSIGQGVTEAFF.

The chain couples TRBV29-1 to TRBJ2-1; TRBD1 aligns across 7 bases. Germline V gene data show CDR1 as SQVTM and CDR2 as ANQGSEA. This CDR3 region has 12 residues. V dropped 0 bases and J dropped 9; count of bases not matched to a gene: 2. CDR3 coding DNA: TGCAGCGTTGAAGAAGGGGGCTTTGAGCAGTTCTTC. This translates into CSVEEGGFEQFF.

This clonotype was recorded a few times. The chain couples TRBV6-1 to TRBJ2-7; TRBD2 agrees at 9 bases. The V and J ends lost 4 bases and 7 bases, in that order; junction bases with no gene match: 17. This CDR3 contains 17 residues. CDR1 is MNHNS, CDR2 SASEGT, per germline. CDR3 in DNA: TGTGCCAGCAGTGGATACACCTATAGCGGGAGAGGTAGAGAGCAGTACTTC. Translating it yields CASSGYTYSGRGREQYF.

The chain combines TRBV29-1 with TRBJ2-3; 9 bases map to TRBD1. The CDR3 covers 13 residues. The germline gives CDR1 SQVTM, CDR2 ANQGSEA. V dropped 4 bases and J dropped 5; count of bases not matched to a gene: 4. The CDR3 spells CSVAGQGQDTQYF. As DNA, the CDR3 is TGCAGCGTTGCGGGACAGGGACAAGATACGCAGTATTTT.

In DNA, the CDR3 is TGTGCCAGCAGTTTACCGGGGATGGCCTCCAATGAGCAGTTCTTC. It encodes CASSLPGMASNEQFF. This sequence joins TRBV27 and TRBJ2-1; D is perhaps TRBD2 (5 bases). This CDR3 has 15 amino acids. Trimming pared 2 bases from V and 6 bases from J, leaving 14 bases between. CDR1 and CDR2 from the germline V gene are MNHEY and SMNVEV (reference sequence).

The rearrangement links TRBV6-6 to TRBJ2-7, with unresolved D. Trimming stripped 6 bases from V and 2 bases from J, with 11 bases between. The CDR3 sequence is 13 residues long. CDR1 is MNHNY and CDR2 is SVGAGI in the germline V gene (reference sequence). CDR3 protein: CASREVKTYEQYF. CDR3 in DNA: TGTGCCAGCAGAGAGGTGAAGACCTACGAGCAGTACTTC.

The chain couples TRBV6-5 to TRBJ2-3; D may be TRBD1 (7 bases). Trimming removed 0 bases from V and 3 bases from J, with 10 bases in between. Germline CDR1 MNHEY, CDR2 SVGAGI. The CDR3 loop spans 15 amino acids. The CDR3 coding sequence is TGTGCCAGCAGTTACTCGCCAGGGGGGACAGATACGCAGTATTTT. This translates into CASSYSPGGTDTQYF.

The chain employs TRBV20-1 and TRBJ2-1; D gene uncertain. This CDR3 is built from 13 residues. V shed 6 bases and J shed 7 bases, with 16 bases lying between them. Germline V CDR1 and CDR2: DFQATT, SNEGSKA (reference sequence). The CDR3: CSAMPSPTNEQFF. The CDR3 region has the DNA TGCAGTGCCATGCCATCCCCTACAAATGAGCAGTTCTTC.

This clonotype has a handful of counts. CDR3 protein: CASGKNSGNTIYF. The DNA of the CDR3 is TGTGCCAGCGGGAAGAACTCTGGAAACACCATATATTTT. The J gene is TRBJ1-3, the V gene TRBV12-3 or TRBV12-4, with D unclear. V was pared by 8 bases and J by 0 bases, with 8 bases between. This CDR3 has 13 residues.

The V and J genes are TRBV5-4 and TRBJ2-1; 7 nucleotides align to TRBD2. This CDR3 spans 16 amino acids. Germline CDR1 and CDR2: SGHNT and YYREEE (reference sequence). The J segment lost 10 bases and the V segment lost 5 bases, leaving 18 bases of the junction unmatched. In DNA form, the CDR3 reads TGTGCCAGCAGAGGTTGGGTGGGACTAACCCCGGGAGAGCAGTTCTTC. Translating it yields CASRGWVGLTPGEQFF.

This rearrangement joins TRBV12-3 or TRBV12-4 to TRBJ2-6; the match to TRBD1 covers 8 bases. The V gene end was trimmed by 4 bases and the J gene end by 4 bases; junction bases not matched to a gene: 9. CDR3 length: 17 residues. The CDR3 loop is CASSYRPGGTGANVLTF. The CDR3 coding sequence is TGTGCCAGCAGTTATCGTCCAGGGGGCACAGGGGCCAACGTCCTGACTTTC.

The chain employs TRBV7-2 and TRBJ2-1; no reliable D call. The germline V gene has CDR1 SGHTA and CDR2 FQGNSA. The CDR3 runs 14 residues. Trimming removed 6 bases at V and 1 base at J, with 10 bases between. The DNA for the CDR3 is TGTGCCAGCAGTTCCCTGGGATCCTACAATGAGCAGTTCTTC. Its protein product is CASSSLGSYNEQFF.

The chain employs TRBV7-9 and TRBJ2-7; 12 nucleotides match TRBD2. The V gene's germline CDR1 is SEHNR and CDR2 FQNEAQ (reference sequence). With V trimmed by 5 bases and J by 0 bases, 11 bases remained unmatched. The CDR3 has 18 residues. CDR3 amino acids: CASSPPLAGGINSYEQYF. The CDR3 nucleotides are TGTGCCAGCAGCCCCCCACTAGCGGGGGGCATAAACTCCTACGAGCAGTACTTC.

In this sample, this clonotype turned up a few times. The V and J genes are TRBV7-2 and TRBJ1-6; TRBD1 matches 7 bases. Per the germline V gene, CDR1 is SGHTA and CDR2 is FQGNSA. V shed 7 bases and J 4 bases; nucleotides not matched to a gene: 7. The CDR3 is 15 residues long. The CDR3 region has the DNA TGTGCCAGCACAACGACAGGGTTATATAATTCACCCCTCCACTTT. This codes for CASTTTGLYNSPLHF.

The CDR3 DNA is TGTGCCAGCAGTTCCGGACAGGGCATCATGAACACTGAAGCTTTCTTT. It translates to CASSSGQGIMNTEAFF. The chain couples TRBV12-3 or TRBV12-4 to TRBJ1-1; 8 bases agree with TRBD1. CDR3 length: 16 residues. With 4 bases clipped from V and 0 bases from J, the junction kept 7 bases outside the gene matches.

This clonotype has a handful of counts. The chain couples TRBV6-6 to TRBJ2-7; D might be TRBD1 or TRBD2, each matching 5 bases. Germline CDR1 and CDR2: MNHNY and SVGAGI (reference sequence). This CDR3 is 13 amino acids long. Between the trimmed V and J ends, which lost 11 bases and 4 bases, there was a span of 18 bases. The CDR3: CALRSLGTYEQYF. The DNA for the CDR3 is TGTGCCCTCAGAAGTCTGGGGACGTACGAGCAGTACTTC.